This is a list of T cell receptor beta chains from one sample in a study of cytomegalovirus exposure and HLA in healthy donors. Produced via immunoSEQ multiplex PCR; TCRdb's table is partial and in-frame only. The data show 200,000 or so clones, with 65% to 90% seen just once and over 10% held by the top ten. The sample consisted of PBMCs. These receptors all come from a woman between 25 and 40 years old in good health and CMV-seropositive. The CDR3 runs from the conserved cysteine through the conserved F or W. Each record gives: J gene, D gene, clone size, V gene, CDR3 protein, CDR3 DNA. A D gene is named only where the DNA matches it firmly. The size entry is marked missing in some rows and otherwise reads once, few, many or a size class.

TRBJ1-2,TRBD1,.,TRBV10-3,CAISPGTDYGYTF,TGTGCCATCAGCCCCGGGACAGATTATGGCTACACCTTC
TRBJ1-2,.,.,TRBV18,CASSPRREDGYTF,TGTGCCAGCTCACCCCGGAGAGAGGATGGCTACACCTTC
TRBJ2-1,TRBD1,.,TRBV5-1,CASSLLGQGLHEQFF,TGCGCCAGCAGCTTGCTGGGACAGGGATTGCATGAGCAGTTCTTC
TRBJ2-1,.,.,TRBV6-5,CASSYSWTNMGNEQFF,TGTGCCAGCAGTTACTCTTGGACTAACATGGGTAATGAGCAGTTCTTC
TRBJ2-7,TRBD2,once,TRBV2,CASRAGTSLSYEQYF,TGTGCCAGCAGAGCCGGGACTAGTCTTTCCTACGAGCAGTACTTC
TRBJ2-6,.,.,TRBV4-2,CASSHAMRGANVLTF,TGTGCCAGCAGCCACGCTATGAGGGGGGCCAACGTCCTGACTTTC
TRBJ2-1,TRBD2,.,TRBV9,CASSAGGASGRVVQFF,TGTGCCAGCAGCGCCGGCGGGGCTAGCGGGAGAGTTGTGCAGTTCTTC
TRBJ2-6,.,.,TRBV28,CAIQGYSGANVLTF,TGTGCCATACAGGGTTACTCTGGGGCCAACGTCCTGACTTTC
TRBJ2-7,TRBD2,.,TRBV18,CASSTSGSYDEQYF,TGTGCCAGCTCAACTAGCGGGAGTTACGACGAGCAGTACTTC
TRBJ2-7,.,.,TRBV18,CASSPQSFRVGEQYF,TGTGCCAGCTCACCACAATCATTCAGGGTCGGGGAGCAGTACTTC